This record looks at one T cell receptor (beta chain) sequence and its context. Its antigen is as yet unknown. The sample belongs to a study of cytomegalovirus exposure and HLA in healthy donors. Across the whole study: The roughly 120 million unique TCR beta sequences, from around 200 million T cells, were found by an earlier analysis. Drawn from HLA-typed donors, tens of millions of unique TCRs were held in an early data release.

The length of the CDR3 is 15 residues. J lost 0 bases, V lost 7 bases, and 7 bases had no gene match. CDR1 and CDR2 (germline): MNHEY, SVGAGI. Study-level results: Cytomegalovirus-associated TCR beta chains were listed, numbering 164. As a later analysis showed, a missense DCLRE1C variant was linked to trimming of TCR beta V- and J-genes.

Primers for the PCR totalled 60 Vbeta and 13 Jbeta. Data came from immunoSEQ multiplex PCR; TCRdb stores just in-frame clones and leaves some out. Recorded for this sample: 110,000 to 150,000 clones. The chain joins TRBV6-5 to TRBJ2-3, with 7 bases matching TRBD2. The material sequenced was PBMCs. This sequence was found in a male donor in good health and CMV-seronegative. The CDR3 spells CASNLAGLSTDTQYF. The DNA for the CDR3 is TGTGCCAGCAATTTAGCGGGTTTAAGCACAGATACGCAGTATTTT.